Below are 23 T cell receptor beta chains sequenced from a single sample in a study of blood T cell repertoires in COVID-19. Profiled with immunoSEQ multiplex PCR; TCRdb holds only in-frame clones, not every one. The repertoire holds roughly 180,000 clones, with almost 85% as singletons. The material sequenced was PBMCs or T cells enriched from blood (not recorded which). These receptors came from a man aged 50-60 years who had recovered from COVID-19.

The rearrangement links TRBV5-1 to TRBJ1-4; D call uncertain. Germline values: CDR1 SGHRS, CDR2 YFSETQ. The CDR3 runs 15 residues. V lost 6 bases, J lost 1 base, and 13 bases lay in between. CDR3 loop: CASKEQQRTNEKLFF. The CDR3 DNA follows: TGCGCCAGCAAAGAACAACAAAGAACTAATGAAAAACTGTTTTTT. The full variable domain, completed using reference TRBV5-1 and TRBJ1-4, is KAGVTQTPRYLIKTRGQQVTLSCSPISGHRSVSWYQQTPGQGLQFLFEYFSETQRNKGNFPGRFSGRQFSNSRSEMNVSTLELGDSALYLCASKEQQRTNEKLFFGSGTQLSVL.

V gene TRBV7-2 combines with J gene TRBJ1-2; D perhaps matches TRBD1 (6 bases). Germline V gives CDR1 SGHTA, CDR2 FQGNSA. This CDR3 contains 16 residues. V lost 5 bases to trimming and J lost 0 bases, with 16 bases between them. The CDR3 is CASSPGGAESNYGYTF. The CDR3, as DNA: TGTGCCAGCAGCCCTGGGGGCGCTGAATCTAACTATGGCTACACCTTC. Full variable domain (rest looked up from reference TRBV7-2 and TRBJ1-2): GAGVSQSPSNKVTEKGKDVELRCDPISGHTALYWYRQSLGQGLEFLIYFQGNSAPDKSGLPSDRFSAERTGGSVSTLTIQRTQQEDSAVYLCASSPGGAESNYGYTFGSGTRLTVV.

The CDR3 nucleotides are TGTGCTAGTGGTACAGGGGGGGTTGCCGGGGAGCTGTTTTTT. Translating gives CASGTGGVAGELFF. This chain connects TRBV12-5 to TRBJ2-2, with D possibly being TRBD1 (8 bases). CDR3 length: 14 amino acids. V gave up 5 bases and J gave up 6 bases, with 13 bases separating them. Germline CDR1 LGHNT, CDR2 FRNRAP.

The rearrangement uses TRBV7-2 and TRBJ1-2, with TRBD1 as a possible D gene (5 bases). CDR1 and CDR2 from the germline V gene are SGHTA and FQGNSA. The CDR3 is 14 amino acids. V was trimmed by 3 bases and J by 6 bases, leaving 14 bases between them. The CDR3 loop is CASSLDKGGDGYTF. In DNA form, the CDR3 reads TGTGCCAGCAGCTTGGACAAAGGAGGGGATGGCTACACCTTC.

This clone was recorded a few times. The chain combines TRBV6-5 with TRBJ2-7; 8 bases are a match to TRBD1. In germline, CDR1 is MNHEY, CDR2 SVGAGI. The CDR3 extends over 12 amino acids. V was clipped by 10 bases and J by 2 bases; unmatched bases: 4. The CDR3 coding sequence is TGTGCCACCTCCAGGGGGCCCTACGAGCAGTACTTC. It specifies CATSRGPYEQYF.

The chain recombines TRBV7-2 with TRBJ1-1; no definite D call. Germline CDR1 SGHTA, CDR2 FQGNSA. The V and J ends lost 4 bases and 2 bases respectively, with 8 bases between them. CDR3 size: 13 residues. CDR3 residues: CASSSERNTEAFF. The DNA of the CDR3 is TGTGCCAGCAGCTCAGAAAGAAACACTGAAGCTTTCTTT.

This chain joins TRBV2 and TRBJ2-6, with TRBD1 as a possible D gene (6 bases). Germline CDR1 is SNHLY and CDR2 is FYNNEI. The CDR3 consists of 14 residues. V was shortened by 4 bases and J by 9 bases, with 13 bases between the two germline ends. The CDR3 coding sequence is TGTGCCAGCAGTGCCGACAGGTCGGTCAACGTCCTGACTTTC. This translates into CASSADRSVNVLTF.

The rearrangement uses TRBV11-2 and TRBJ1-5; no clear D. CDR1 SGHAT and CDR2 FQNNGV come from the germline V gene. V was trimmed by 5 bases and J by 3 bases, leaving 5 bases between them. The CDR3 sequence is 12 residues long. The DNA for the CDR3 is TGTGCCAGCAGCCGACACAATCAGCCCCAGCATTTT. It specifies CASSRHNQPQHF.

The sample holds a few counts of this clone. The chain couples TRBV28 to TRBJ1-5; D possibly corresponds to TRBD1 (5 bases). Trimming pared 2 bases from V and 7 bases from J, leaving 15 bases between. The CDR3 sequence is 15 residues long. From germline, CDR1 is MDHEN and CDR2 SYDVKM. The CDR3 loop is CASSLPATRGQPQHF. The CDR3 region has the DNA TGTGCCAGCAGTTTACCCGCTACACGGGGGCAGCCCCAGCATTTT.

V is TRBV24-1 and J is TRBJ2-1; maybe TRBD1 (5 bases). V lost 2 bases, J lost 8 bases, and 15 bases lay in between. Per germline, CDR1 KGHDR and CDR2 SFDVKD. This CDR3 has 15 residues. The CDR3 DNA reads TGTGCCACCAGTGATTCCCCGGACATAATCGATGAGCAGTTCTTC. Translated: CATSDSPDIIDEQFF.

A single count supports this clone. This chain uses TRBV7-9 with TRBJ2-1; D gene ambiguous. V gave up 3 bases and J gave up 7 bases, with 7 bases separating them. Germline V gives CDR1 SEHNR, CDR2 FQNEAQ (reference sequence). This CDR3 contains 12 residues. The chain's CDR3 is CASSFIGNEQFF. The CDR3 region has the DNA TGTGCCAGCAGCTTTATCGGGAATGAGCAGTTCTTC.

This sequence joins TRBV4-1 and TRBJ2-3, with 7 bases identical to TRBD2. The germline gives CDR1 MGHRA, CDR2 YSYEKL. Germline trimming cut 0 bases from V and 8 bases from J; bases unmatched to any gene: 17. The CDR3 has 18 residues. In DNA, the CDR3 is TGCGCCAGCAGCCAAGATCTTCAGACTAGCCAATCGGGGGGTACGCAGTATTTT. Translation gives CASSQDLQTSQSGGTQYF.

This clone is a singleton in its sample. The chain recombines TRBV15 with TRBJ2-3; possible D gene TRBD2, 6 bases. CDR3 length: 14 residues. Germline-derived CDR1 and CDR2 are LNHNV and YYDKDF (reference sequence). Trimming stripped 5 bases from V and 5 bases from J, with 14 bases between. CDR3 sequence: CATSLGEAGDTQYF. DNA for the CDR3: TGTGCCACCAGCCTAGGGGAGGCCGGAGATACGCAGTATTTT. The full variable domain, rest sourced from reference TRBV15 and TRBJ2-3, is DAMVIQNPRYQVTQFGKPVTLSCSQTLNHNVMYWYQQKSSQAPKLLFHYYDKDFNNEADTPDNFQSRRPNTSFCFLDIRSPGLGDTAMYLCATSLGEAGDTQYFGPGTRLTVL.

For the CDR3, the DNA is TGTGCCAGCAGCGACGGATCTACTAGCGGGGGAACCGGGGAGCTGTTTTTT. It specifies CASSDGSTSGGTGELFF. The chain links TRBV5-8 to TRBJ2-2; 11 bases are a match to TRBD2. CDR3 length: 17 residues. CDR1 is SGHTS, CDR2 YDEGEE, per germline. Trimming removed 4 bases from V and 5 bases from J; junction bases left unmatched: 10.

This clone was seen more than once but under ten times. The chain recombines TRBV3-1 (or the pseudogene TRBV3-2) with TRBJ2-7; D unresolved. In germline, CDR1 is LGHDT, CDR2 YNNKEL (reference sequence). The CDR3 is 11 residues long. The V end lost 5 bases, the J end lost 6 bases, and 8 bases lay between the germline ends. CDR3 sequence (DNA): TGTGCCAGCAGCTATGGCGGCGAGCAGTACTTC. The encoded protein is CASSYGGEQYF.

This chain joins TRBV7-8 and TRBJ2-7, with D tentatively TRBD1 (5 bases). The CDR3 contains 13 residues. V dropped 1 base and J dropped 2 bases, with 6 bases sitting between them. Germline V CDR1 and CDR2: SGHVS, FQNEAQ. The CDR3 reads CASSLVQAYEQYF. In nucleotides, the CDR3 is TGTGCCAGCAGCTTAGTACAGGCCTACGAGCAGTACTTC.

This clone was counted once. The chain has TRBV9 and TRBJ2-2, with TRBD2 as a possible D gene (6 bases). V was trimmed by 2 bases and J by 0 bases, leaving 14 bases between them. The length of the CDR3 is 17 residues. CDR1 and CDR2 (germline): SGDLS, YYNGEE. CDR3 bases: TGTGCCAGCAGCGTGTCCCCAGCGGGTTCGAACACCGGGGAGCTGTTTTTT. Its translation is CASSVSPAGSNTGELFF.

This chain joins TRBV7-9 and TRBJ2-3, with TRBD2 matching 12 bases. V lost 11 bases, J lost 5 bases, and 5 bases stayed unmatched. The CDR3 runs 13 residues. CDR1 and CDR2 (germline): SEHNR, FQNEAQ (reference sequence). The CDR3 sequence: CAGGLAGGDTQYF. In nucleotides, the CDR3 is TGTGCCGGGGGACTAGCGGGCGGAGATACGCAGTATTTT.

CDR3 residues: CASSIGHADEKLFF. The CDR3 coding sequence is TGTGCCAGTAGTATCGGACATGCGGATGAAAAACTGTTTTTT. V gene TRBV19 combines with J gene TRBJ1-4, with a possible D match to TRBD1 (5 bases). The CDR3 consists of 14 residues. V lost 3 bases to trimming and J lost 6 bases, with 11 bases between them. The germline gives CDR1 LNHDA, CDR2 SQIVND (reference sequence).

J is TRBJ1-1 and V is TRBV9; D is unresolved. This CDR3 comprises 13 residues. The germline V gene encodes CDR1 SGDLS and CDR2 YYNGEE. Trimming left V 2 bases short and J 3 bases short, with 8 bases between. The DNA of the CDR3 is TGTGCCAGCAGCGTCAGGAGGGACACTGAAGCTTTCTTT. It is translated as CASSVRRDTEAFF.

This clone has ten or more counts. The V and J genes are TRBV6-1 and TRBJ1-1; D gene ambiguous. The CDR3 is made up of 13 amino acids. Germline assignment: CDR1 MNHNS and CDR2 SASEGT. The V end lost 3 bases, the J end lost 6 bases, and 11 bases lay between the germline ends. The CDR3 nucleotides read TGTGCCAGCAGTGACCAACTGTCGTCTGAAGCTTTCTTT. Its protein product is CASSDQLSSEAFF.

This clone occurred once. The chain combines TRBV6-5 with TRBJ2-7; 7 bases fit TRBD1. With V trimmed by 7 bases and J by 0 bases, 6 bases remained unmatched. This CDR3 is built from 14 residues. The V gene's germline CDR1 is MNHEY and CDR2 SVGAGI. The CDR3 loop is CASITGTASYEQYF. Here the CDR3 DNA reads TGTGCCAGCATTACCGGGACAGCCTCCTACGAGCAGTACTTC.

The chain employs TRBV15 and TRBJ2-2; 16 nucleotides align to TRBD2. CDR3 length: 17 residues. V lost 8 bases to trimming and J lost 1 base; unmatched junction nucleotides: 4. The germline V gene has CDR1 LNHNV and CDR2 YYDKDF (reference sequence). The DNA of the CDR3 is TGTGCCACCGGGACTAGCGGGAGGGCCTGGAACACCGGGGAGCTGTTTTTT. Translated: CATGTSGRAWNTGELFF. The variable domain in full, completed from reference TRBV15 and TRBJ2-2, reads DAMVIQNPRYQVTQFGKPVTLSCSQTLNHNVMYWYQQKSSQAPKLLFHYYDKDFNNEADTPDNFQSRRPNTSFCFLDIRSPGLGDTAMYLCATGTSGRAWNTGELFFGEGSRLTVL.